These 14 T cell receptor beta chains were sequenced from one sample in a study of T cell responses to AZD1222 COVID-19 vaccine. TCRdb's copy holds only in-frame clones and misses some; the assay was immunoSEQ multiplex PCR. The sample records over 70,000 clones, more than 60% being singletons. Specimen: peripheral blood, collected 28 days after the second dose of the MenACWY control vaccine. The source of these receptors is an adult who received the MenACWY meningococcal vaccine as a control.

This clone was seen a few times. This rearrangement joins TRBV12-3 or TRBV12-4 to TRBJ2-5; D is unresolved. V gave up 2 bases and J gave up 5 bases, with 9 bases separating them. There are 13 residues in the CDR3. The CDR3 nucleotides are TGTGCCAGCAGTTTACACCTCACTGAGACCCAGTACTTC. Translated: CASSLHLTETQYF.

This sequence joins TRBV9 and TRBJ1-6, with unresolved D. Trimming left V 1 base short and J 6 bases short, with 8 bases between. The CDR3 extends over 14 amino acids. Germline V gene lookup returns CDR1 SGDLS and CDR2 YYNGEE. CDR3 region: CASSVSWINSPLHF. CDR3 nucleotide sequence: TGTGCCAGCAGCGTATCCTGGATTAATTCACCCCTCCACTTT. Filled out from reference TRBV9 and TRBJ1-6, the complete variable domain reads DSGVTQTPKHLITATGQRVTLRCSPRSGDLSVYWYQQSLDQGLQFLIQYYNGEERAKGNILERFSAQQFPDLHSELNLSSLELGDSALYFCASSVSWINSPLHFGNGTRLTVT.

The rearrangement links TRBV19 to TRBJ2-5, with D tentatively TRBD1 (5 bases). The V gene's germline CDR1 is LNHDA and CDR2 SQIVND (reference sequence). Trimming pared 6 bases from V and 4 bases from J, leaving 12 bases between. CDR3 length equals 13 residues. The CDR3 coding sequence is TGTGCCAGTAGCGGACAAAGGGGAGAGACCCAGTACTTC. This codes for CASSGQRGETQYF.

V is TRBV5-6 and J is TRBJ2-7; D might be TRBD1 (7 bases). The germline V and J ends were trimmed by 1 base and 13 bases, with 15 bases remaining between them. The CDR3 extends over 12 amino acids. Germline V gives CDR1 SGHDT, CDR2 YYEEEE. The CDR3 nucleotides read TGTGCCAGCAGCTTGCAGGGGGACTCCTCCTACTTC. Translating gives CASSLQGDSSYF.

The chain uses TRBV6-1 and TRBJ2-2, with TRBD1 matching over 9 bases. The CDR3 loop spans 16 amino acids. Trimming at V came to 3 bases and at J to 2 bases, leaving 4 bases not matched to a gene. Germline V gene data show CDR1 as MNHNS and CDR2 as SASEGT. CDR3 loop: CASSDWGQGNTGELFF. The CDR3 bases are TGTGCCAGCAGTGATTGGGGACAGGGAAACACCGGGGAGCTGTTTTTT.

V is TRBV6-5 and J is TRBJ2-1; perhaps TRBD1 as D (5 bases). CDR1 is MNHEY, CDR2 SVGAGI, per germline. V dropped 5 bases and J dropped 2 bases, with 13 bases sitting between them. The CDR3 has 15 residues. CDR3 nucleotide sequence: TGTGCCAGCAGTCCTACGACAGATCCCTACAATGAGCAGTTCTTC. Encoded protein: CASSPTTDPYNEQFF.

The chain joins TRBV2 to TRBJ2-7; D gene ambiguous. The germline CDR1 and CDR2 sequences are SNHLY and FYNNEI. The CDR3 loop spans 14 amino acids. Trimming removed 4 bases from V and 5 bases from J, with 15 bases in between. DNA for the CDR3: TGTGCCAGCAGTGGTTTAGGTCTAGTAGACGAGCAGTACTTC. Residues: CASSGLGLVDEQYF. The whole variable domain, remainder taken from reference TRBV2 and TRBJ2-7, is EPEVTQTPSHQVTQMGQEVILRCVPISNHLYFYWYRQILGQKVEFLVSFYNNEISEKSEIFDDQFSVERPDGSNFTLKIRSTKLEDSAMYFCASSGLGLVDEQYFGPGTRLTVT.

This clone appeared a few times. The gene calls are TRBV28 and TRBJ2-1; D might be TRBD1 (6 bases). The germline gives CDR1 MDHEN, CDR2 SYDVKM. Between the trimmed V and J ends, which lost 4 bases and 2 bases, there was a span of 9 bases. The CDR3 is 14 amino acids. The DNA for the CDR3 is TGTGCCAGCAGTTCCTGGGACACCTACAATGAGCAGTTCTTC. Translating it yields CASSSWDTYNEQFF.

The chain couples TRBV2 to TRBJ1-2, with TRBD1 identical over 9 bases. Germline V gene sequence: CDR1 SNHLY, CDR2 FYNNEI. The CDR3 sequence is 14 residues long. Trimming removed 2 bases from V and 8 bases from J; junction bases left unmatched: 6. CDR3 DNA: TGTGCCAGCAGTGAACTCGACAGGGGGTCGGGCTACACCTTC. Translated: CASSELDRGSGYTF.

The chain joins TRBV28 to TRBJ2-2; possible D gene TRBD2, 6 bases. This CDR3 is built from 17 residues. With 5 bases removed from V and 6 bases from J, the gap between germline ends came to 22 bases. The germline V gene has CDR1 MDHEN and CDR2 SYDVKM. Written as DNA, the CDR3 is TGTGCCAGCAGTGCCAGATGGAGGGAAGACGTATCCGGGGAGCTGTTTTTT. Its protein product is CASSARWREDVSGELFF.

The genes are TRBV5-6 and TRBJ1-2; 12 bases agree with TRBD1. This CDR3 region has 15 residues. The germline CDR1 and CDR2 sequences are SGHDT and YYEEEE. Losses at the gene ends were 0 bases for V and 8 bases for J; bases not matched to a gene: 5. CDR3 sequence reads: CASSLDGTGGVGYTF. The CDR3 DNA reads TGTGCCAGCAGCTTGGATGGGACAGGGGGCGTGGGCTACACCTTC.

This clone has a single count. The V and J genes are TRBV7-9 and TRBJ1-2, with 8 bases fitting TRBD1. V was pared by 4 bases and J by 0 bases, with 4 bases of the junction left unmatched. Germline V gene data show CDR1 as SEHNR and CDR2 as FQNEAQ (reference sequence). The CDR3 extends over 15 amino acids. The CDR3, as DNA: TGTGCCAGCAGCTCCGGACAGGGCCCTAACTATGGCTACACCTTC. Its protein product is CASSSGQGPNYGYTF. The variable domain in full, with the rest retrieved from reference TRBV7-9 and TRBJ1-2, is DTGVSQNPRHKITKRGQNVTFRCDPISEHNRLYWYRQTLGQGPEFLTYFQNEAQLEKSRLLSDRFSAERPKGSFSTLEIQRTEQGDSAMYLCASSSGQGPNYGYTFGSGTRLTVV.

This chain connects TRBV5-1 to TRBJ1-1; 10 bases fit TRBD1. This CDR3 spans 14 amino acids. Germline V gene data show CDR1 as SGHRS and CDR2 as YFSETQ. Trimming took 3 bases from V and 5 from J; bases not matched to a gene: 4. CDR3 protein: CASSSGTGETEAFF. The CDR3 region has the DNA TGCGCCAGCAGCTCCGGGACAGGGGAGACTGAAGCTTTCTTT.

This clone was detected a few times. The rearrangement joins TRBV7-8 to TRBJ1-2; 8 nucleotides agree with TRBD1. The CDR3 consists of 14 residues. The V gene's germline CDR1 is SGHVS and CDR2 FQNEAQ. V lost 5 bases and J lost 3; bases outside the gene matches: 5. CDR3 sequence reads: CASSPGQGDYGYTF. The CDR3 bases are TGTGCCAGCAGCCCCGGACAGGGAGACTATGGCTACACCTTC.